This TCR beta chain was sequenced during a study of PD-L1 blockade in urothelial cancer. Study information: Reported median T cell count for blood samples was more than 140,000.

The protocol was immunoSEQ multiplex PCR, while the TCRdb copy is restricted to in-frame clones and leaves out a portion. Of around 100,000 clones listed, 91% are singletons. In germline, CDR1 is SGHTA, CDR2 FQGTGA. The CDR3 has 13 amino acids. The trim removed 5 bases at V and 8 bases at J, leaving 6 bases unmatched. A single count supports this clone. This clonotype originated in a woman of 80 years or more with urothelial cancer. The sample in question was PBMCs, obtained around atezolizumab (anti-PD-L1) treatment. This chain links TRBV7-3 with TRBJ1-1; 9 bases line up with TRBD1. As DNA, the CDR3 is TGTGCCAGCAGCCCCCGGGACAGGGACGAAGCTTTCTTT. This sequence encodes CASSPRDRDEAFF.